The next 12 T cell receptor beta chains were all read from a single sample in a study of regulatory T cells in long-lasting Graves disease. Specified time point: persistent/refractory GD, antithyroid drugs over 5 years with positive TRAb. RNA extracted from PBMCs served as the sequencing template. Arm-PCR of CDR3 regions and iRepertoire HTBI primers were used to build TCR beta libraries. TCRdb passed the multiplex PCR reads through MiXCR, listing each CDR3 protein once. This table has 650,000 to 850,000 distinct CDR3 sequences, around 30% appearing once. Material: peripheral blood mononuclear cells (PBMCs), obtained when the disease was refractory, from a patient treated with antithyroid drugs. The receptors derive from a female donor with Graves disease.

As concerns this clonotype: This may be a read error, as it is one base from a much larger clone. The chain joins TRBV25-1 to TRBJ1-1, with TRBD1 matching 7 bases. Looked up from germline, CDR1 is MGHDK and CDR2 is SYGVNS. J gave up 5 bases and V 2 bases, and 5 bases lay outside the gene matches. The CDR3 is 14 amino acids. CDR3 loop: CASSEGPRGTEAFF. The CDR3 DNA reads TGTGCCAGCAGTGAAGGCCCCAGGGGGACTGAAGCTTTCTTT.

In this sample, this clonotype turned up many times. CDR3 DNA sequence: TGTGCCAGCAGTCCGGACAGGGAAGGTTCACCCCTCCACTTT. This codes for CASSPDREGSPLHF. The V and J genes are TRBV27 and TRBJ1-6; 8 nucleotides line up with TRBD1. CDR1 and CDR2 from the germline V gene are MNHEY and SMNVEV (reference sequence). CDR3 length equals 14 residues. The junction had 6 bases not matched to a gene; V was cut back by 5 bases and J by 9 bases.

In this sample, this clonotype turned up a few times. The chain carries TRBV12-5 and TRBJ1-2; perhaps TRBD1 as D (6 bases). Germline lookup yields CDR1 LGHNT and CDR2 FRNRAP. V gave up 0 bases and J gave up 2 bases, with 13 bases separating them. The CDR3 runs to 16 residues. The CDR3 DNA follows: TGTGCTAGTGGTTTGGTGACAGGACCCCCAAACTATGGCTACACCTTC. The encoded protein is CASGLVTGPPNYGYTF.

This chain connects TRBV19 to TRBJ1-5, with D maybe TRBD1 (6 bases). The V end lost 6 bases, the J end lost 3 bases, and 9 bases lay between the germline ends. The CDR3 is 13 amino acids. Germline CDR1 is LNHDA and CDR2 is SQIVND (reference sequence). The CDR3 coding sequence is TGTGCCAGTAGGGACAGTCCCAATCAGCCCCAGCATTTT. Translation: CASRDSPNQPQHF.

This chain links TRBV6-1 with TRBJ2-7, with a possible D match to TRBD2 (6 bases). The CDR3 is 15 residues long. Germline values: CDR1 MNHNS, CDR2 SASEGT. Trimming took off 4 bases at V and 3 bases at J, with 16 bases between the two ends. The CDR3 sequence is CASSAPASAYYEQYF. The CDR3 nucleotides are TGTGCCAGCAGTGCCCCCGCTAGCGCCTACTACGAGCAGTACTTC.

V is TRBV28 and J is TRBJ1-6; D unclear. Deletions cut 6 bases from V and 0 bases from J, with 24 bases between. There are 20 residues in the CDR3. Looked up from germline, CDR1 is MDHEN and CDR2 is SYDVKM. The CDR3 DNA reads as TGTGCCAGCAGCCCTACGTTCACGGGCAGCCGGAGCTCCTATAATTCACCCCTCCACTTT. Its protein is CASSPTFTGSRSSYNSPLHF.

In this sample, this clonotype turned up a few times. The rearrangement uses TRBV24-1 and TRBJ2-7, with D perhaps assigned TRBD1 or TRBD2 (5 bases each). Germline CDR1 is KGHDR and CDR2 is SFDVKD. This CDR3 contains 17 residues. The germline V and J ends were trimmed by 3 bases and 3 bases, with 20 bases remaining between them. This CDR3 is CATSDPVIEGPLYEQYF. CDR3 sequence (DNA): TGTGCCACCAGTGATCCCGTGATTGAGGGGCCCCTCTACGAGCAGTACTTC.

The rearrangement links TRBV28 to TRBJ2-4; possible D gene TRBD1, 6 bases. The CDR3 totals 16 residues. Trimming took 5 bases from V and 1 from J, leaving 15 bases between them. The germline V gene encodes CDR1 MDHEN and CDR2 SYDVKM. The CDR3 is CASSPGESRAKNIQYF. DNA of the CDR3: TGTGCCAGCAGTCCAGGGGAGTCGAGGGCCAAAAACATTCAGTACTTC.

With regard to this clonotype: A far larger clone is only one base removed, so a read error is likely. This chain's CDR3 is CASSPDRLDEKLFF. CDR3 nucleotides: TGTGCCAGCAGCCCGGACAGGCTTGATGAAAAACTGTTTTTT. The rearrangement joins TRBV11-2 to TRBJ1-4; 7 bases map to TRBD1. The CDR3 has 14 residues. The ends lost 5 bases at V and 6 bases at J; junction bases unmatched: 6. The germline gives CDR1 SGHAT, CDR2 FQNNGV.

This clonotype was found a few times. The J gene is TRBJ1-5, the V gene TRBV15; D possibly corresponds to TRBD1 (5 bases). With 3 bases removed from V and 4 bases from J, the gap between germline ends came to 13 bases. CDR3 length equals 15 residues. Germline V gene sequence: CDR1 LNHNV, CDR2 YYDKDF (reference sequence). The CDR3 sequence: CATSSTQGWNQPQHF. Written as DNA, the CDR3 is TGTGCCACCAGCAGTACTCAGGGTTGGAATCAGCCCCAGCATTTT.

A remark on this clonotype: One junction end does not reproduce the germline sequence, and a read error may be involved. The V gene is TRBV11-2, the J gene TRBJ2-4; 8 bases line up with TRBD2. There are 14 residues in the CDR3. Germline lookup yields CDR1 SGHAT and CDR2 FQNNGV. In DNA form, the CDR3 reads TGTGCCAGCAGCGTCCGACTAGCGTCGGAGGGCTTGGACTTC. This codes for CASSVRLASEGLDF.

This clonotype was detected a few times. V gene TRBV5-1 combines with J gene TRBJ1-1, with a weak D call TRBD1 (5 bases). This CDR3 has 13 residues. Germline V gene lookup returns CDR1 SGHRS and CDR2 YFSETQ. Trimming took off 3 bases at V and 3 bases at J, with 9 bases between the two ends. CDR3 sequence (DNA): TGCGCCAGCAGCTGGGGGGTGGACACTGAAGCTTTCTTT. Residues: CASSWGVDTEAFF.